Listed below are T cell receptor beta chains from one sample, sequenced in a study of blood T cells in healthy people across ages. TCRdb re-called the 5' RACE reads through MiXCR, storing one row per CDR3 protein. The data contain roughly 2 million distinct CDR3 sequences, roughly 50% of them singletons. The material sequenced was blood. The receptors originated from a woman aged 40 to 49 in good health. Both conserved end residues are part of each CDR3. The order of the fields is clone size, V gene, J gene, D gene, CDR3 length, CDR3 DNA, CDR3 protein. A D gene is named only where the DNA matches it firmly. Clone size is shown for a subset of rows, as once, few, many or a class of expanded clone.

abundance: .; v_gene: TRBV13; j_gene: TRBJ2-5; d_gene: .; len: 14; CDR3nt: TGTGCCAGCAGCTTAGAGGCAGACCAAGAGACCCAGTACTTC; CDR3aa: CASSLEADQETQYF
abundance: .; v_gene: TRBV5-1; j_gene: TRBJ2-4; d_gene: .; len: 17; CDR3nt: TGCGCCAGCAGCTTTTATCCAGAAACACTAGCCAAAAACATTCAGTACTTC; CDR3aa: CASSFYPETLAKNIQYF
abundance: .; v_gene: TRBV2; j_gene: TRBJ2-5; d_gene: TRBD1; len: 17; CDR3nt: TGTGCCAGCACTTCCACCGGGACAGGGAAGGTCCAAGAGACCCAGTACTTC; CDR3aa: CASTSTGTGKVQETQYF
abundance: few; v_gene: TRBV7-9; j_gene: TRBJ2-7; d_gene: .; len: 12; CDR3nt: TGTGCCAGCAGCGCCCAAGTCGGCGAGCAGTACTTC; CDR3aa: CASSAQVGEQYF
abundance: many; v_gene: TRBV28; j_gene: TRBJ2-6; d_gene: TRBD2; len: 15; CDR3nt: TGTGCCAGCAGTTTCGGGGGGGCTGGGGCCAACGTCCTGACTTTC; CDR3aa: CASSFGGAGANVLTF
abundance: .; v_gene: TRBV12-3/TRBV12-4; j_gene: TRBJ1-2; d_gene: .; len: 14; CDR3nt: TGTGCCAGCAGTCGACAAGCACTTAACTATGGCTACACCTTC; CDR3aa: CASSRQALNYGYTF
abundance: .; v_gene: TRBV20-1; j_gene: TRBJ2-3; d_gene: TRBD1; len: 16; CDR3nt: TGCAGTGCTAATCCAAAAAGGACAGGGGGCCAAGATACGCAGTATTTT; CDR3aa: CSANPKRTGGQDTQYF
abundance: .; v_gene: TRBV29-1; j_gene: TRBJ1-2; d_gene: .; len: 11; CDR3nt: TGCAGCGTCCTGATAGGGGATGGCTACACCTTC; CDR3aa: CSVLIGDGYTF
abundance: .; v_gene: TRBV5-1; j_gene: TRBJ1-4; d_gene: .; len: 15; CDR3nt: TGCGCCAGCAGCTCAGCGGGATTACTGGGCGAAAAACTGTTTTTT; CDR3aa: CASSSAGLLGEKLFF
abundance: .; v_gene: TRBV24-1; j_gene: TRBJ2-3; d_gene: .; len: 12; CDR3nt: TGTGCCACCAGTGATTTTTACGATACGCAGTATTTT; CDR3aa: CATSDFYDTQYF
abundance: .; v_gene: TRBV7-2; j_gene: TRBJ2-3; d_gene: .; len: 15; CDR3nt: TGTGCCAGCAGCTTAGGCTGGGGGGGGACAGATGCGCAGTATTTT; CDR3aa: CASSLGWGGTDAQYF
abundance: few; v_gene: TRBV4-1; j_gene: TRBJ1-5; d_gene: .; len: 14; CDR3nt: TGCGCCAGCAGCCTATACAGCGGGGGACAGCCCCAGCATTTT; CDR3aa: CASSLYSGGQPQHF
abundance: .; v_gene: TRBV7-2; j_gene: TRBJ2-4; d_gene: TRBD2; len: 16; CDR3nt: TGTGACAGCAGCCCGGCCGGGACTACGGTCAAAAACATTCAGTACTTC; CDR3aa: CDSSPAGTTVKNIQYF
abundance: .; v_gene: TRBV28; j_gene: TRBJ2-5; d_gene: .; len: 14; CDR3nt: TGTGCCAGCAGTTTCGGGGACCCCCAAGAGACCCAGTACTTC; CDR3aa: CASSFGDPQETQYF
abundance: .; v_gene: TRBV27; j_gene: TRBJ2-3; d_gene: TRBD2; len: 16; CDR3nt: TGTGCCAGCAGTTTGGGGACTAGCGGGTATATGGATACGCAGTATTTT; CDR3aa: CASSLGTSGYMDTQYF
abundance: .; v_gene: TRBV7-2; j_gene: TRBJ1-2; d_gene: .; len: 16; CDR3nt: TGTGCCAGCAGCTTAACCCTCCGGACGGGATTCTATGGCTACACCTTC; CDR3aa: CASSLTLRTGFYGYTF
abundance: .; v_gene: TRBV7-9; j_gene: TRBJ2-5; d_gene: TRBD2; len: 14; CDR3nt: TGTGCCAGCAGCTTGATCGCGGGGGAAGAGACCCTGTACTTC; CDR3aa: CASSLIAGEETLYF
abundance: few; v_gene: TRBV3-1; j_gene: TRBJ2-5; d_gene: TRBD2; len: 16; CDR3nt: TGTGCCAGCAGCCCGACTAGCGGGGGGGATCAAGAGACCCAGTACTTC; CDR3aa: CASSPTSGGDQETQYF
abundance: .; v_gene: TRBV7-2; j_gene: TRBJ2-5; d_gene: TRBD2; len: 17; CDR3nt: TGTGCCAGCAGCTTAATGACCGGACTAGCGGGGAGAGAGACCCAGTACTTC; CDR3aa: CASSLMTGLAGRETQYF
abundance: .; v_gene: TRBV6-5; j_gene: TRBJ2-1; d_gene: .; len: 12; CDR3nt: TGTGCCAGCAGCTCCGGTCGGTCCGGGCAGTTCTTC; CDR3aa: CASSSGRSGQFF
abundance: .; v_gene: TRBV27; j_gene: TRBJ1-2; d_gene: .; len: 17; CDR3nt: TGTGCCAGCAGTTTCGTCAGTAGCGGAGAGCTGTCGGATGGCTACACCTTC; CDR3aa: CASSFVSSGELSDGYTF
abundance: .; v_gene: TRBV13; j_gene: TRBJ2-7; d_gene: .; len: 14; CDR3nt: TGTGCCAGCAGCAATAGTCTGGGGGGAGGTGAGCAGTACTTC; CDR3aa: CASSNSLGGGEQYF
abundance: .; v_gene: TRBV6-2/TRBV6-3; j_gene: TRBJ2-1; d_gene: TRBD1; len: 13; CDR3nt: TGTGCCAGCAGTTACTACAGGGGCCATGAGCAGTTCTTC; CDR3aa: CASSYYRGHEQFF
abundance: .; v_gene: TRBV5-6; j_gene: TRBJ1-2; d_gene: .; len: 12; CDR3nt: TGTGCCAGCAGCTTCATGGAGGATGGCTACACCTTC; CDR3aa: CASSFMEDGYTF
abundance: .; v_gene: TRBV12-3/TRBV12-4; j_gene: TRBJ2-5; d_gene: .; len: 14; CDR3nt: TGTGCCAGCAGTTTAGGCGTGAGGCAAGAGACCCAGTACTTC; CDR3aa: CASSLGVRQETQYF
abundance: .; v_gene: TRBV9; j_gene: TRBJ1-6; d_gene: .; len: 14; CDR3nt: TGTGCCAGCAGCGTAGATAATGGCCCTGGGGCCCTCCACTTT; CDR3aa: CASSVDNGPGALHF
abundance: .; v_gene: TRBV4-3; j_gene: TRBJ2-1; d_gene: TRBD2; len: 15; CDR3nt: TGCGCCAGCCGCCCAGAGCGGGGGGGCATGTATGAGCAGTTCTTC; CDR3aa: CASRPERGGMYEQFF
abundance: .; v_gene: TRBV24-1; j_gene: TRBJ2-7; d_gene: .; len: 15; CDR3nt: TGTGCCACCAGTGATTTTTCGCAGGGGACCTACGAGCAGTACTTC; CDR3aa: CATSDFSQGTYEQYF
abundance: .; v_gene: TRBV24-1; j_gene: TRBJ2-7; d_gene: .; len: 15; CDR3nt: TGTGCCACCAGTGATTCAAAGGACAGTCTACAGGAGCAGTACTTC; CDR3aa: CATSDSKDSLQEQYF
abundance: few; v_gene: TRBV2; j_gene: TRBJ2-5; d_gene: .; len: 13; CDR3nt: TGTGCCAGCACAGGGGGGAACGGGGAGACCCAGTACTTC; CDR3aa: CASTGGNGETQYF
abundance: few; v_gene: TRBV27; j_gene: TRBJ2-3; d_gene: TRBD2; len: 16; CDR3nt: TGTGCCAGCAGTCCCCATGTTAGCGGGGGAATAGATACGCAGTATTTT; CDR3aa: CASSPHVSGGIDTQYF
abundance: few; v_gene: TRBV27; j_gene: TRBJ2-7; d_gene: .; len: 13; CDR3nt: TGTGCCAGCAGCGGGACGGACATCTACGAGCAGTACTTC; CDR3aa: CASSGTDIYEQYF
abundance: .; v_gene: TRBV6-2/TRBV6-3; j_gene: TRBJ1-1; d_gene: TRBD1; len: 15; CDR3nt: TGTGCCAGCAGTAACCAGGGGTACAGGGGCACTGAAGCTTTCTTT; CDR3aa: CASSNQGYRGTEAFF
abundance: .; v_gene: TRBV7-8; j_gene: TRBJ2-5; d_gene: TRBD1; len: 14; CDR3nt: TGTGCCAGCAGCATGCCGGGACAGGGGGAGACCCAGTACTTC; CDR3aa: CASSMPGQGETQYF
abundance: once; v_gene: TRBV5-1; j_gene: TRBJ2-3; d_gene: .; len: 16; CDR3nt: TGCGCCAGCAGCTTGGCCGATCGGGGCGGCACAGATACGCAGTATTTT; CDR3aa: CASSLADRGGTDTQYF
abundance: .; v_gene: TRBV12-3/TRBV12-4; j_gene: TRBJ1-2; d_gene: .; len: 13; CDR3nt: TGTGCCAGCAGCCCGGACAGTCCCTATGGCTACACCTTC; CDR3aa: CASSPDSPYGYTF
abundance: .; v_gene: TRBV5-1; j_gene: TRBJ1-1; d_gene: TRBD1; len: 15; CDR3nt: TGCGCCAGCAGCCCGGAGGGACAGGGTGTTACTGAAGCTTTCTTT; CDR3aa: CASSPEGQGVTEAFF
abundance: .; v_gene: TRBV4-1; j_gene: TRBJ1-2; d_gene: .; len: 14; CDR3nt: TGCGCCAGCAGCCAAGATCAGTCCCAGGGGGGCTACACCTTC; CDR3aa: CASSQDQSQGGYTF
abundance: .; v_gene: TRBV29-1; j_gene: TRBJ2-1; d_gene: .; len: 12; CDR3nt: TGCAGCCCTATGGGGGTTGGGAATGAGCAGTTCTTC; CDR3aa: CSPMGVGNEQFF
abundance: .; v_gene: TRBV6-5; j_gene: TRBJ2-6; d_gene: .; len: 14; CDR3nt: TGTGCCAGCGCCGAGGGAACTGGGGCCAACGTCCTGACTTTC; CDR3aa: CASAEGTGANVLTF
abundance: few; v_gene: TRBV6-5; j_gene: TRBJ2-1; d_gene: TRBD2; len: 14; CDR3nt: TGTGCCACCGGTATAGCGGGGGTCATCAATGAGCAGTTCTTC; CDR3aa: CATGIAGVINEQFF
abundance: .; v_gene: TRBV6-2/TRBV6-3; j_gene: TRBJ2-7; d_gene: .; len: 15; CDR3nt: TGTGCCAGCAGCCACGCAGATTATGGAGGGTCCGAGCAGTACTTC; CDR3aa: CASSHADYGGSEQYF
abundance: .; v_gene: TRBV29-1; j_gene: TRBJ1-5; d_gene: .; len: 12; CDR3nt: TGCAGCGTCCGAATAGGGGAACAGCCCCAGCATTTT; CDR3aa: CSVRIGEQPQHF
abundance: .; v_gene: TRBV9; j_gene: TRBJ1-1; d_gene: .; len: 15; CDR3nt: TGTGCCAGCAGCCCCAGGACGGCGGGGGACACTGAAGCTTTCTTT; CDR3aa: CASSPRTAGDTEAFF
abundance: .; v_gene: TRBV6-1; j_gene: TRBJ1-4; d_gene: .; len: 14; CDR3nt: TGTGCCAGCAGTGAACGTAGGTTTAATGAAAAACTGTTTTTT; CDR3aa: CASSERRFNEKLFF
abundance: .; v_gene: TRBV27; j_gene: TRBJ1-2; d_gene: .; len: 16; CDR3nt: TGTGCCAGCAGCCCTTTTGGTCTGACAGCTAACTATGGCTACACCTTC; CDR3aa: CASSPFGLTANYGYTF
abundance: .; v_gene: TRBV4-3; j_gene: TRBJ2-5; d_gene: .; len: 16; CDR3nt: TGCGCCAGCAGCCAAGATTCGCCAGGGGACCAAGGGACCCAGTACTTC; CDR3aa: CASSQDSPGDQGTQYF